This T cell receptor beta chain appears in the sequencing data of a study of blood T cell repertoires in COVID-19. V lost 3 bases and J lost 5, with 6 bases in between. CDR1 is DFQATT, CDR2 SNEGSKA, per germline (reference sequence). CDR3 length equals 11 residues. Only in-frame clones appear in the TCRdb table, and some are missing; sequencing was by immunoSEQ multiplex PCR. The sample contains about 670,000 clones, 90% of which appear only once. This chain joins TRBV20-1 and TRBJ2-3; D is perhaps TRBD1 (5 bases). The clonotype comes from a woman aged 18-30 years with acute or convalescent COVID-19. Sequenced material: peripheral blood. CDR3 in amino acids: CSASRGDTQYF. CDR3 DNA: TGCAGTGCTAGTAGGGGAGATACGCAGTATTTT.